The 24 T cell receptor beta chains below come from one sample, sequenced in a study of read filtering for tumor transcriptome and immune sequencing. Molecular barcoded adaptors covering alpha/delta and beta/gamma chains were used on around 400 ng RNA. TCRdb passed the reads through MiXCR, listing each CDR3 protein once. The sample carries over 50,000 distinct CDR3 sequences, roughly 19% recorded once. The sample taken for sequencing was a population of CD138-negative cells sorted from bone marrow. Receptor source: a donor at least 40 years old with multiple myeloma.

Notes on this clonotype: One end of the junction varies from germline; a read error may be responsible. V gene TRBV28 combines with J gene TRBJ2-2; 9 bases map to TRBD1. CDR3 length equals 18 residues. Looked up from germline, CDR1 is MDHEN and CDR2 is SYDVKM. The CDR3 loop reads CAISFLPGTGSHTGELFF. In DNA, the CDR3 is TGTGCCATCAGTTTCCTGCCCGGGACAGGGTCGCACACCGGGGAGCTGTTTTTT. The full variable domain, with the rest looked up from reference TRBV28 and TRBJ2-2, is DVKVTQSSRYLVKRTGEKVFLECVQDMDHENMFWYRQDPGLGLRLIYFSYDVKMKEKGDIPEGYSVSREKKERFSLILESASTNQTSMYLCAISFLPGTGSHTGELFFGEGSRLTVL.

Worth noting for this clonotype: The junction departs from the called germline gene at one end, perhaps through a read error. V and J are TRBV28 and TRBJ2-3; TRBD2 matches at 8 bases. Germline CDR1 and CDR2: MDHEN and SYDVKM. The CDR3 sequence is 15 residues long. The CDR3 reads CASSLSASGLHTQYF. In nucleotides, the CDR3 is TGTGCTAGCAGTTTATCGGCTAGCGGGCTGCATACGCAGTATTTT.

This clonotype was detected ten times or more. The chain links TRBV12-3 or TRBV12-4 to TRBJ1-1; possible D gene TRBD1, 5 bases. There are 15 residues in the CDR3. Trimming took off 5 bases at V and 4 bases at J, with 17 bases between the two ends. CDR3 region: CASSPYRQGATEAFF. The CDR3 region has the DNA TGTGCCAGCAGTCCCTATCGCCAAGGGGCCACTGAAGCTTTCTTT.

The CDR3 DNA reads as TGTGCCAGCAGTTCGACAGGGAGCAATCAGCCCCAGCATTTT. Translating it yields CASSSTGSNQPQHF. The gene calls are TRBV6-6 and TRBJ1-5; 7 nucleotides agree with TRBD1. Germline V lookup: CDR1 MNHNY, CDR2 SVGAGI (reference sequence). This CDR3 comprises 14 residues. V was pared by 4 bases and J by 1 base, with 1 base of the junction left unmatched.

This clonotype was counted at least ten times. The rearrangement links TRBV3-1 to TRBJ2-3; D may be TRBD2 (6 bases). V dropped 2 bases and J dropped 13 bases, with 19 bases sitting between them. CDR3 length equals 14 residues. From germline, CDR1 is LGHDT and CDR2 YNNKEL (reference sequence). DNA of the CDR3: TGTGCCAGCAGCCAATTTACTAGCCGCAGCGAAGAGTATTTT. Protein product: CASSQFTSRSEEYF.

The V and J genes are TRBV21-1 and TRBJ2-1. TRBV21-1 constitutes a pseudogene. The CDR3 covers 16 residues. CDR3 nucleotide sequence: TGTGCCAGCAGCAAAGAATGGGTGCCTGCCTGCAATGAGCAGTTCTTC. It is translated as CASSKEWVPACNEQFF.

V is TRBV30 and J is TRBJ2-2; no clear D gene. This CDR3 is 14 amino acids long. Germline V gene data show CDR1 as GTSNPN and CDR2 as SVGIG (reference sequence). CDR3: CALKRSTNTGELFF. The CDR3 bases are TGTGCTCTGAAGCGTAGCACGAACACCGGGGAGCTGTTTTTT.

This clonotype was recorded at least ten times. The rearrangement uses TRBV19 and TRBJ2-1, with 12 positions matching TRBD2. Germline V gene sequence: CDR1 LNHDA, CDR2 SQIVND (reference sequence). V shed 1 base, J shed 10 bases, and the junction held 5 bases outside the gene matches. The CDR3 extends over 15 amino acids. The CDR3 here is CASSIASGRAVEQFF. The CDR3 DNA is TGTGCCAGTAGTATAGCTAGCGGGAGGGCCGTAGAGCAGTTCTTC.

This clonotype was detected many times. The chain employs TRBV18 and TRBJ2-1, with 10 bases identical to TRBD1. The CDR3 contains 16 residues. V was clipped by 4 bases and J by 8 bases; unmatched bases: 11. Germline CDR1 KGHSH, CDR2 LQKENI. The CDR3 loop is CASSLIPGQGSHEQFF. The CDR3 DNA reads as TGTGCCAGCTCACTTATCCCGGGACAGGGGTCTCATGAGCAGTTCTTC.

This chain uses TRBV2 with TRBJ2-5, with TRBD2 as a possible D gene (6 bases). From germline, CDR1 is SNHLY and CDR2 FYNNEI. Trimming pared 7 bases from V and 7 bases from J, leaving 10 bases between. The CDR3 runs to 11 residues. The CDR3 is CASKVGGTQYF. Written as DNA, the CDR3 is TGTGCCAGCAAAGTGGGGGGGACCCAGTACTTC.

Ten or more counts support this clonotype. The CDR3 reads CASSQEKTSFFSGANVLTF. CDR3 in DNA: TGTGCCAGCAGCCAAGAGAAGACTAGCTTCTTCTCTGGGGCCAACGTCCTGACTTTC. The genes are TRBV3-1 and TRBJ2-6; 7 bases agree with TRBD2. The germline V gene has CDR1 LGHDT and CDR2 YNNKEL (reference sequence). The CDR3 consists of 19 residues. The ends lost 0 bases at V and 0 bases at J; junction bases unmatched: 8.

This clonotype was seen repeatedly, ten times or more. The CDR3 DNA reads TGCAGTGCTAGAGGAATCGGGGGAAGCACAGATACGCAGTATTTT. Protein: CSARGIGGSTDTQYF. The chain couples TRBV20-1 to TRBJ2-3; D possibly corresponds to TRBD2 (6 bases). The CDR3 has 15 amino acids. Germline assignment: CDR1 DFQATT and CDR2 SNEGSKA (reference sequence). Trimming removed 1 base at V and 0 bases at J, with 11 bases between.

This clonotype has ten or more counts. The chain joins TRBV7-2 to TRBJ1-1, with no clear D. The CDR3 length is 11 residues. Trimming stripped 10 bases from V and 1 base from J, with 7 bases between. Per the germline V gene, CDR1 is SGHTA and CDR2 is FQGNSA. CDR3 nucleotide sequence: TGTGCCACCGACCGGAACACTGAAGCTTTCTTT. Residues: CATDRNTEAFF. Drawing the rest from reference TRBV7-2 and TRBJ1-1, the complete variable domain is GAGVSQSPSNKVTEKGKDVELRCDPISGHTALYWYRQSLGQGLEFLIYFQGNSAPDKSGLPSDRFSAERTGGSVSTLTIQRTQQEDSAVYLCATDRNTEAFFGQGTRLTVV.

The genes are TRBV28 and TRBJ2-3; 9 bases match TRBD2. Germline CDR1 reads MDHEN; CDR2 reads SYDVKM. CDR3 length: 17 amino acids. After removal of 6 bases from V and 0 bases from J, the junction contained 10 bases not matched to a gene. CDR3 DNA sequence: TGTGCCAGCAGCCCCCCATGGACTAGCGACAGCACAGATACGCAGTATTTT. It translates to CASSPPWTSDSTDTQYF.

The chain uses TRBV20-1 and TRBJ1-4; D possibly corresponds to TRBD1 (6 bases). CDR3 length: 16 amino acids. Deletions cut 6 bases from V and 8 bases from J, with 25 bases between. From germline, CDR1 is DFQATT and CDR2 SNEGSKA (reference sequence). As DNA, the CDR3 is TGCAGTGCCCCCCCCAGGGCGGGGGGCGCGGGAGAAAAACTGTTTTTT. This encodes CSAPPRAGGAGEKLFF.

Of note for this clonotype: A much larger clone lies a single base off, so this may be a read error. V usage is TRBV3-1 and J usage is TRBJ2-7; TRBD2 agrees at 11 bases. In germline, CDR1 is LGHDT, CDR2 YNNKEL (reference sequence). CDR3 size: 13 residues. CDR3 nucleotides: TGTGCCAGCAGTACCGGGACTAGCGGCGAGCAGCACTTC. This codes for CASSTGTSGEQHF.

In the case of this clonotype: Here the CDR3 omits its conserved ending phenylalanine or tryptophan, so a read error is the likely source. The chain joins TRBV28 to TRBJ2-3; no reliable D call. The length of the CDR3 is 15 residues. Germline V gene data show CDR1 as MDHEN and CDR2 as SYDVKM. Trimming removed 3 bases from V and 6 bases from J, with 16 bases in between. The CDR3 region is CASSFTGQHTDTQYS. CDR3 DNA sequence: TGTGCCAGCAGTTTTACGGGTCAGCACACCGATACGCAGTATTCT.

This clonotype was recorded at least ten times. The J gene is TRBJ2-1, the V gene TRBV29-1, with 16 bases matching TRBD2. The CDR3 sequence is 14 residues long. Losses at the gene ends were 8 bases for V and 6 bases for J; bases not matched to a gene: 4. Germline V gene data show CDR1 as SQVTM and CDR2 as ANQGSEA. For the CDR3, the DNA is TGCAGCACCGGGACTAGCGGGAGGGGCAATGAGCAGTTCTTC. Translation gives CSTGTSGRGNEQFF.

Remarks on this clonotype: This may be a read error: a much more frequent sequence differs by one nucleotide. The chain combines TRBV4-1 with TRBJ2-2, with TRBD1 matching over 9 bases. The germline gives CDR1 MGHRA, CDR2 YSYEKL. The CDR3 totals 13 residues. CDR3 sequence reads: CASSQNKGDREIF. Written as DNA, the CDR3 is TGCGCCAGCAGCCAAAATAAGGGGGACAGGGAAATTTTT.

The sample holds many counts of this clonotype. The V call is TRBV5-6, the J call TRBJ2-7; D is possibly TRBD1 (5 bases). This CDR3 region has 14 residues. CDR1 is SGHDT and CDR2 is YYEEEE in the germline V gene. V shed 0 bases and J shed 5 bases, with 12 bases lying between them. In DNA form, the CDR3 reads TGTGCCAGCAGCTTGGTGCAGGGTTACAACGAGCAGTACTTC. This sequence encodes CASSLVQGYNEQYF. Using reference TRBV5-6 and TRBJ2-7 for the parts outside the CDR3, the full variable domain is DAGVTQSPTHLIKTRGQQVTLRCSPKSGHDTVSWYQQALGQGPQFIFQYYEEEERQRGNFPDRFSGHQFPNYSSELNVNALLLGDSALYLCASSLVQGYNEQYFGPGTRLTVT.

There are many counts of this clonotype. The chain employs TRBV20-1 and TRBJ2-2; D gene ambiguous. The germline V and J ends were trimmed by 5 bases and 4 bases, with 5 bases remaining between them. The CDR3 is 11 residues long. CDR1 and CDR2 from the germline V gene are DFQATT and SNEGSKA (reference sequence). The CDR3 DNA reads as TGCAGTGCTCTGAGCACCGGGGAGCTGTTTTTT. Translating it yields CSALSTGELFF.

Turning to this clonotype: A read error may account for a junction end that differs from germline. The J gene is TRBJ2-2, the V gene TRBV29-1; 11 bases match TRBD1. Germline CDR1 and CDR2: SQVTM and ANQGSEA. The length of the CDR3 is 13 residues. For the CDR3, the DNA is TGCGGCGGCGGGACAGGGGGTACCGGGGAGCTGCTTTTT. Translation gives CGGGTGGTGELLF.

The chain joins TRBV29-1 to TRBJ2-3; 7 bases fit TRBD2. Germline V gene data show CDR1 as SQVTM and CDR2 as ANQGSEA. J gave up 2 bases and V 2 bases, and 7 bases lay outside the gene matches. The CDR3 covers 15 residues. Here the CDR3 DNA reads TGCAGCGTTGAAAAAGCGGGGACCGACACAGATACGCAGTATTTT. It is translated as CSVEKAGTDTDTQYF.

At least ten counts were recorded for this clonotype. The chain combines TRBV5-6 with TRBJ2-3; TRBD2 aligns across 8 bases. This CDR3 is 16 amino acids long. Losses at the gene ends were 2 bases for V and 6 bases for J; bases not matched to a gene: 11. The germline gives CDR1 SGHDT, CDR2 YYEEEE. CDR3 in DNA: TGTGCCAGCAGCTTTTATCCAGCGGGGGATCTGGATACGCAGTATTTT. Protein: CASSFYPAGDLDTQYF.